What follows are 21 T cell receptor beta chains derived from one specimen sequenced in a study of breast tumors, draining lymph nodes, adjacent tissues. TCRdb re-called the multiplex PCR reads with MiXCR, one entry per CDR3 protein. Among fewer than 300,000 distinct CDR3 sequences listed, about 32% were seen once. Breast cancer patients provided tissue from their axillary draining lymph nodes. Sequencing was performed on axillary lymph node tissue. These receptors all stem from a female donor with breast cancer. Some clones in this sample may be carry-over from other donors' samples.

The V and J genes are TRBV2 and TRBJ1-1; D unresolved. Germline assignment: CDR1 SNHLY and CDR2 FYNNEI. The V gene lost 1 base and the J gene lost 2 bases, with 8 bases spanning the gap. The CDR3 runs to 14 residues. CDR3 protein: CASSEGTFNTEAFF. The CDR3 DNA sequence: TGTGCCAGCAGTGAAGGGACCTTTAACACTGAAGCTTTCTTT. Looking up the rest from reference TRBV2 and TRBJ1-1 gives the full variable domain: EPEVTQTPSHQVTQMGQEVILRCVPISNHLYFYWYRQILGQKVEFLVSFYNNEISEKSEIFDDQFSVERPDGSNFTLKIRSTKLEDSAMYFCASSEGTFNTEAFFGQGTRLTVV.

In this sample, this clonotype turned up many times. V usage is TRBV9 and J usage is TRBJ1-2, with D maybe TRBD1 (6 bases). The CDR3 has 13 amino acids. Trimming stripped 3 bases from V and 8 bases from J, with 14 bases between. The germline CDR1 and CDR2 sequences are SGDLS and YYNGEE. The CDR3 sequence is CASSANRVFGYTF. The CDR3 DNA follows: TGTGCCAGCAGCGCAAACAGGGTTTTCGGCTACACCTTC.

This chain joins TRBV15 and TRBJ2-1; TRBD1 might be the D (5 bases). V shed 3 bases and J shed 8 bases, with 20 bases lying between them. Germline CDR1 is LNHNV and CDR2 is YYDKDF (reference sequence). The CDR3 is 16 amino acids. The CDR3 spells CATSSPTINRGDEQFF. CDR3 nucleotides: TGTGCCACCAGCAGCCCGACAATCAATAGGGGCGATGAGCAGTTCTTC.

This clonotype was counted at least ten times. For the CDR3, the DNA is TGCGCCAGCAGCCAAGACCTCCTTGCCGGGACCCAGTACTTC. Translation: CASSQDLLAGTQYF. The chain uses TRBV4-3 and TRBJ2-5, with D hard to call. The V end lost 0 bases, the J end lost 7 bases, and 12 bases lay between the germline ends. Germline V gene lookup returns CDR1 LGHNA and CDR2 YSLEER. CDR3 length: 14 residues.

The table lists this clonotype with many counts. This chain connects TRBV20-1 to TRBJ2-5, with D uncertain. Germline V gene data show CDR1 as DFQATT and CDR2 as SNEGSKA (reference sequence). This CDR3 comprises 13 residues. Trimming took 6 bases from V and 1 from J, leaving 12 bases between them. The CDR3 reads CSAPSASQETQYF. In DNA, the CDR3 is TGCAGTGCCCCAAGCGCCTCCCAAGAGACCCAGTACTTC.

The table lists this clonotype with many counts. The chain recombines TRBV5-1 with TRBJ1-6; D is undetermined. This CDR3 is 15 amino acids long. Germline lookup yields CDR1 SGHRS and CDR2 YFSETQ. V was pared by 4 bases and J by 8 bases, with 16 bases between. CDR3 DNA: TGCGCCAGCAGCGCGGCCAGCGGAACCCATTCACCCCTCCACTTT. Its translation: CASSAASGTHSPLHF.

This clonotype was seen at least ten times. The chain uses TRBV28 and TRBJ2-7; tentative D call: TRBD1 (5 bases). Germline CDR1 and CDR2: MDHEN and SYDVKM. This CDR3 comprises 14 residues. V lost 2 bases, J lost 5 bases, and 13 bases lay in between. This CDR3 is CASSLVARANEQYF. As DNA, the CDR3 is TGTGCCAGCAGTTTAGTGGCCAGGGCGAACGAGCAGTACTTC.

This clonotype was observed many times. V and J are TRBV15 and TRBJ2-1, with 7 bases lining up with TRBD2. This CDR3 contains 17 residues. The J segment lost 9 bases and the V segment lost 1 base, leaving 15 bases of the junction unmatched. CDR1 and CDR2 (germline): LNHNV, YYDKDF (reference sequence). CDR3 sequence reads: CATSRGRTRSQRGEQFF. The CDR3 region has the DNA TGTGCCACCAGCAGAGGGAGGACTAGGTCTCAGCGGGGTGAGCAGTTCTTC.

The chain carries TRBV12-3 or TRBV12-4 and TRBJ2-5, with TRBD2 matching 8 bases. CDR3 length equals 16 residues. V was pared by 3 bases and J by 5 bases, with 11 bases of the junction left unmatched. Here the CDR3 reads CASSFTGGPRGETQYF. CDR3 nucleotides: TGTGCCAGCAGTTTCACGGGAGGGCCTAGGGGGGAGACCCAGTACTTC.

This clonotype has just a few counts. The chain links TRBV15 to TRBJ1-1, with 7 bases that match TRBD1. V was clipped by 0 bases and J by 1 base; unmatched bases: 2. This CDR3 spans 15 amino acids. From germline, CDR1 is LNHNV and CDR2 YYDKDF (reference sequence). The chain's CDR3 is CATSRDDRANTEAFF. The CDR3 DNA sequence: TGTGCCACCAGCAGAGATGACAGGGCGAACACTGAAGCTTTCTTT.

This clonotype was detected many times. The chain combines TRBV7-2 with TRBJ1-5; D is unclear. CDR1 and CDR2 from the germline V gene are SGHTA and FQGNSA. Trimming removed 5 bases at V and 0 bases at J, with 11 bases between. The CDR3 extends over 15 amino acids. The CDR3 coding sequence is TGTGCCAGCAGCCCGGGATCGATTAGCAATCAGCCCCAGCATTTT. Translation gives CASSPGSISNQPQHF.

The chain uses TRBV20-1 and TRBJ2-7; TRBD2 aligns across 7 bases. The CDR3 runs to 14 residues. The germline gives CDR1 DFQATT, CDR2 SNEGSKA (reference sequence). With 6 bases clipped from V and 2 bases from J, the junction kept 10 bases outside the gene matches. Written as DNA, the CDR3 is TGCAGTGCCCAACTAGCGCCCTTACCCTACGAGCAGTACTTC. It encodes CSAQLAPLPYEQYF.

This clonotype was observed at least ten times. The CDR3 here is CASSLLAGTSGRYEQFF. The CDR3 nucleotides read TGTGCCAGCAGCTTACTTGCCGGGACTAGCGGGAGATATGAGCAGTTCTTC. V and J are TRBV7-3 and TRBJ2-1, with 14 nucleotides matching TRBD2. The CDR3 is made up of 17 amino acids. V dropped 2 bases and J dropped 8; count of bases not matched to a gene: 8. Germline V gives CDR1 SGHTA, CDR2 FQGTGA.

This clonotype was seen ten or more times. The chain joins TRBV30 to TRBJ2-5, with D maybe TRBD2 (5 bases). Germline CDR1 and CDR2: GTSNPN and SVGIG (reference sequence). Between the trimmed V and J ends, which lost 1 base and 1 base, there was a span of 13 bases. This CDR3 region has 15 residues. In DNA, the CDR3 is TGTGCCTGGAGTGATTGGCGGAGGATCCAAGAGACCCAGTACTTC. Translation: CAWSDWRRIQETQYF. The full variable domain, its missing parts supplied by reference TRBV30 and TRBJ2-5, is SQTIHQWPATLVQPVGSPLSLECTVEGTSNPNLYWYRQAAGRGLQLLFYSVGIGQISSEVPQNLSASRPQDRQFILSSKKLLLSDSGFYLCAWSDWRRIQETQYFGPGTRLLVL.

This clonotype was recorded at least ten times. The chain combines TRBV15 with TRBJ2-7, with no clear D. The V gene lost 0 bases and the J gene lost 7 bases, with 10 bases spanning the gap. The CDR3 spans 13 residues. Per germline, CDR1 LNHNV and CDR2 YYDKDF (reference sequence). CDR3 nucleotides: TGTGCCACCAGCAGAGAGGGCCGAAGAGAGCAGTACTTC. Translated: CATSREGRREQYF.

Ten or more counts support this clonotype. The chain uses TRBV9 and TRBJ1-6; 8 nucleotides agree with TRBD1. Germline CDR1 SGDLS, CDR2 YYNGEE. V was clipped by 1 base and J by 6 bases; unmatched bases: 3. The CDR3 sequence is 15 residues long. The CDR3 bases are TGTGCCAGCAGCGTACAGGGGGCCGCTAATTCACCCCTCCACTTT. Its protein product is CASSVQGAANSPLHF.

Of note for this clonotype: Just one base apart from a much larger clone, this may be a read error. The CDR3 does not close with the conserved phenylalanine or tryptophan, likely indicating a read error. The chain couples TRBV6-6 to TRBJ1-6; D call uncertain. Germline V lookup: CDR1 MNHNY, CDR2 SVGAGI (reference sequence). The CDR3 contains 17 residues. CDR3 sequence: CASSHSMGSVVNSPLHL. The CDR3 DNA reads TGTGCCAGCAGTCACTCGATGGGCAGCGTAGTTAATTCACCCCTCCACCTT.

This clonotype showed up many times. V gene TRBV5-1 combines with J gene TRBJ2-5; D is uncertain. The CDR3 is 16 residues long. The V end was cut by 4 bases, the J end by 0 bases, with 16 bases between. CDR1 SGHRS and CDR2 YFSETQ come from the germline V gene. Here the CDR3 reads CASSLWSSLYQETQYF. The CDR3 DNA is TGCGCCAGCAGCCTCTGGTCTTCCTTATACCAAGAGACCCAGTACTTC.

In the case of this clonotype: Just one base apart from a much larger clone, this may be a read error. The V and J genes are TRBV5-5 and TRBJ2-1; D might be TRBD2 (6 bases). This CDR3 region has 13 residues. Germline V gene data show CDR1 as SGHKS and CDR2 as YYEKEE (reference sequence). Deletions cut 4 bases from V and 9 bases from J, with 14 bases between. The CDR3 DNA sequence: TGTGCCAGCAGCCCTTGGACTACGGTTGAGCAGTTCTTC. Translating it yields CASSPWTTVEQFF.

Concerning this clonotype itself: Here the CDR3 omits its conserved ending phenylalanine or tryptophan, so a read error is the likely source. The rearrangement links TRBV7-9 to TRBJ2-6; D is possibly TRBD1 (5 bases). Germline V CDR1 and CDR2: SEHNR, FQNEAQ (reference sequence). The CDR3 contains 17 residues. The chain's CDR3 is CASSPPGSLSGANLLTS. The CDR3 bases are TGTGCCAGCAGCCCCCCCGGGTCGCTCTCTGGGGCCAACCTCCTGACTTCC.

This clonotype was recorded many times. The germline gene is not matched at one end of the junction; a read error may be the cause. The chain recombines TRBV5-1 with TRBJ1-2, with TRBD1 as a possible D gene (5 bases). CDR3 length: 14 amino acids. Germline CDR1 and CDR2: SGHRS and YFSETQ. Here the CDR3 DNA reads TGTGCCAGCAGCCCCGACAGAGCTAACTATGGCTACACCTTC. Its protein product is CASSPDRANYGYTF.